These 4 T cell receptor beta chains were all obtained from the same sample, sequenced in a study of cytotoxic CD8 clonotypes in ibrutinib-treated CLL. The method was immunoSEQ multiplex PCR; TCRdb's version includes in-frame clones alone and lacks a portion of them. Of roughly 250,000 clones in the sample, about three quarters were seen once. Sequenced here: PBMCs, sampled after 24 months of ibrutinib treatment. The origin of the receptors is a human donor with chronic lymphocytic leukemia.

The chain is built from TRBV11-1 and TRBJ2-2; D remains unclear. The germline V gene has CDR1 SGHAT and CDR2 FQDESV (reference sequence). V was trimmed by 5 bases and J by 6 bases, leaving 7 bases between them. The CDR3 totals 12 residues. CDR3 residues: CASSPQSGELFF. The CDR3 DNA is TGTGCCAGCAGCCCGCAGTCCGGGGAGCTGTTTTTT.

The V gene is TRBV6-5, the J gene TRBJ1-5; 9 bases line up with TRBD1. CDR1 and CDR2 from the germline V gene are MNHEY and SVGAGI. Unmatched junction bases numbered 4, after V lost 2 bases and J lost 5 bases. The CDR3 length is 15 residues. The CDR3 reads CASSYRDRDHQPQHF. DNA of the CDR3: TGTGCCAGCAGTTACAGGGACAGGGATCATCAGCCCCAGCATTTT.

The CDR3 sequence is CASSSRGYNEQFF. The CDR3, as DNA: TGTGCCAGCAGTTCCCGGGGCTACAATGAGCAGTTCTTC. This chain links TRBV6-5 with TRBJ2-1, with D maybe TRBD2 (5 bases). The CDR3 consists of 13 residues. Trimming removed 4 bases from V and 3 bases from J, with 7 bases in between. The germline CDR1 and CDR2 sequences are MNHEY and SVGAGI.

The chain has TRBV19 and TRBJ2-1; unclear D gene. Germline CDR1 LNHDA, CDR2 SQIVND (reference sequence). The CDR3 consists of 15 residues. V was shortened by 6 bases and J by 5 bases, with 17 bases between the two germline ends. The CDR3 DNA reads as TGTGCCAGTAGGATTGGTGGGGATCCTAACAATGAGCAGTTCTTC. The encoded protein is CASRIGGDPNNEQFF.